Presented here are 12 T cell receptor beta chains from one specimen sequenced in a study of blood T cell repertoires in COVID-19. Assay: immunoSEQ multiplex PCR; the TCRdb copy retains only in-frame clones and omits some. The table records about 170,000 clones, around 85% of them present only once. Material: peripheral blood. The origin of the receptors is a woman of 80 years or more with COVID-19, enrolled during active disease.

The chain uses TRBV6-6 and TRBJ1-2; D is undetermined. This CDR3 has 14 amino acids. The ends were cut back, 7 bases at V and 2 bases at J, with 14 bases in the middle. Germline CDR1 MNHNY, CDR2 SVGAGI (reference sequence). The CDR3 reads CASTNAYENYGYTF. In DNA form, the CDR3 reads TGTGCCAGCACTAATGCTTATGAAAACTATGGCTACACCTTC.

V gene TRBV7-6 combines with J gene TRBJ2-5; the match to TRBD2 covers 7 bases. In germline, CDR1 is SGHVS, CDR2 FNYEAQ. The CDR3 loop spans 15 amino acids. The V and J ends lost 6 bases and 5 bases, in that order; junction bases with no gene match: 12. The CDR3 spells CASRRGSGAGETQYF. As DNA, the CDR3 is TGTGCCAGCAGACGGGGCAGCGGGGCAGGGGAGACCCAGTACTTC.

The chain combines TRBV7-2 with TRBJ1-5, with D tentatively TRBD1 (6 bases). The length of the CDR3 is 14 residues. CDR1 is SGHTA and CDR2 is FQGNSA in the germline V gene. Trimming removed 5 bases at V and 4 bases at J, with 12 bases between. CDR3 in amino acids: CASSHDRSNQPQHF. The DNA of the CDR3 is TGTGCCAGCAGCCACGACAGGAGTAATCAGCCCCAGCATTTT.

The CDR3 loop reads CASSQASEQYF. DNA for the CDR3: TGTGCCAGCAGCCAAGCTTCCGAGCAGTACTTC. V and J are TRBV3-1 (or the pseudogene TRBV3-2) and TRBJ2-7; the D is unclear. The germline gives CDR1 LGHDT, CDR2 YNNKEL (reference sequence). CDR3 length: 11 residues. Trimming stripped 1 base from V and 6 bases from J, with 4 bases between.

The CDR3 DNA follows: TGTGCCAGCAGCTTACCGGGACAGGGTTATGGCTACACCTTC. It encodes CASSLPGQGYGYTF. The V call is TRBV5-6, the J call TRBJ1-2, with TRBD1 matching 9 bases. Trimming cost V 2 bases and J 5 bases; bases outside gene matches: 4. Germline V gives CDR1 SGHDT, CDR2 YYEEEE. This CDR3 comprises 14 residues. The full variable domain, in which reference TRBV5-6 and TRBJ1-2 provide the parts outside the CDR3, is DAGVTQSPTHLIKTRGQQVTLRCSPKSGHDTVSWYQQALGQGPQFIFQYYEEEERQRGNFPDRFSGHQFPNYSSELNVNALLLGDSALYLCASSLPGQGYGYTFGSGTRLTVV.

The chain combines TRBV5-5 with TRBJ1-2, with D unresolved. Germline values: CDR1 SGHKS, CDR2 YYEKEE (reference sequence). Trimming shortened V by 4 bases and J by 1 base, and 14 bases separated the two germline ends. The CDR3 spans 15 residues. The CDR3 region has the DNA TGTGCCAGCAGCCCTGAGGTGCTGAATAACTATGGCTACACCTTC. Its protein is CASSPEVLNNYGYTF.

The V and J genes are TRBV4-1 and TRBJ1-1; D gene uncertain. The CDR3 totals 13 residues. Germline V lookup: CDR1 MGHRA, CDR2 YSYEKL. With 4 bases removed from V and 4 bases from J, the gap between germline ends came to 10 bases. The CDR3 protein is CASSPVTGTEAFF. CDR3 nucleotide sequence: TGCGCCAGCAGCCCCGTAACCGGCACTGAAGCTTTCTTT.

CDR3 in DNA: TGTGCCAGCCGGGGGGCCCTTGGCACAGATACGCAGTATTTT. Its protein product is CASRGALGTDTQYF. V and J are TRBV6-4 and TRBJ2-3; D is perhaps TRBD2 (7 bases). Trimming shortened V by 8 bases and J by 1 base, and 13 bases separated the two germline ends. Germline V gene data show CDR1 as MRHNA and CDR2 as SNTAGT. The CDR3 has 14 residues.

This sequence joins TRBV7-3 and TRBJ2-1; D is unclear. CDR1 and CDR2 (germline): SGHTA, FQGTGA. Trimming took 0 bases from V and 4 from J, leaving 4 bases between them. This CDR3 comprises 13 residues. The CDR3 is CASSLTGYNEQFF. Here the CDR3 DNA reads TGTGCCAGCAGCTTAACCGGTTACAATGAGCAGTTCTTC.

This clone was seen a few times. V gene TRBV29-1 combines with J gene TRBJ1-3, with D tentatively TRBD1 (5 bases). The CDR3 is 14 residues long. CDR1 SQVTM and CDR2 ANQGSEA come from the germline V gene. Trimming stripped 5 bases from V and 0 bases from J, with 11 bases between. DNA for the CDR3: TGCAGCGTTACAGGCTTCCACTCTGGAAACACCATATATTTT. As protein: CSVTGFHSGNTIYF.

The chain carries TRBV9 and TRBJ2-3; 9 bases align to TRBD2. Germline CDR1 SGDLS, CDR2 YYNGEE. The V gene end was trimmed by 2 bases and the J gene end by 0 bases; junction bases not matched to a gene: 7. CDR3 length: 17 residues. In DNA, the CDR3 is TGTGCCAGCAGCGTGATTAGCGGGGGATCTAGCACAGATACGCAGTATTTT. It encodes CASSVISGGSSTDTQYF.

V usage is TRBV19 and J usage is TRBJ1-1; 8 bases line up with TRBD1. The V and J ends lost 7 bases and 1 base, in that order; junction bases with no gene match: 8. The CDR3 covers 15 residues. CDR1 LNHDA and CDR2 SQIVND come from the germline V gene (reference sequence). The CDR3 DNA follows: TGTGCCAGTACCTTTACAGGACAGGGGAACACTGAAGCTTTCTTT. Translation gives CASTFTGQGNTEAFF. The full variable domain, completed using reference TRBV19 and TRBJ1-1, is DGGITQSPKYLFRKEGQNVTLSCEQNLNHDAMYWYRQDPGQGLRLIYYSQIVNDFQKGDIAEGYSVSREKKESFPLTVTSAQKNPTAFYLCASTFTGQGNTEAFFGQGTRLTVV.